The 30 T cell receptor beta chains presented below share a single source sample, sequenced in a study of T cell responses to AZD1222 COVID-19 vaccine. Only in-frame clones appear in the TCRdb table, and some are missing; sequencing was by immunoSEQ multiplex PCR. The sample has 120,000 to 150,000 clones, about 87% seen once; the top ten hold approximately 3.1%. Sample: peripheral blood, taken on day 0 of MenACWY control vaccination. The receptors were sampled from an adult in good health.

This chain uses TRBV28 with TRBJ1-6, with TRBD1 identical over 7 bases. The ends lost 5 bases at V and 6 bases at J; junction bases unmatched: 10. Germline V gene lookup returns CDR1 MDHEN and CDR2 SYDVKM. CDR3 length equals 16 residues. CDR3 DNA: TGTGCCAGCAGTAGAGATAGCGGGACAGTTAATTCACCCCTCCACTTT. Its protein is CASSRDSGTVNSPLHF. The full variable domain, its missing parts supplied by reference TRBV28 and TRBJ1-6, is DVKVTQSSRYLVKRTGEKVFLECVQDMDHENMFWYRQDPGLGLRLIYFSYDVKMKEKGDIPEGYSVSREKKERFSLILESASTNQTSMYLCASSRDSGTVNSPLHFGNGTRLTVT.

The DNA for the CDR3 is TGTGCCAGTAGTATACGGACAGCTTACTCTGGGGCCAACGTCCTGACTTTC. Protein sequence: CASSIRTAYSGANVLTF. The chain employs TRBV19 and TRBJ2-6; tentative D call: TRBD1 (6 bases). V lost 2 bases and J 0 bases, leaving 11 bases between the germline ends. Per the germline V gene, CDR1 is LNHDA and CDR2 is SQIVND (reference sequence). The CDR3 sequence is 17 residues long.

The chain couples TRBV29-1 to TRBJ1-1, with unresolved D. V shed 6 bases and J shed 7 bases, with 12 bases lying between them. The CDR3 extends over 11 amino acids. Germline V gene data show CDR1 as SQVTM and CDR2 as ANQGSEA. CDR3 in amino acids: CSVRQAREAFF. The CDR3 region has the DNA TGCAGCGTGAGGCAGGCGCGTGAAGCTTTCTTT.

This chain connects TRBV18 to TRBJ1-2; D not resolved. The ends were cut back, 0 bases at V and 4 bases at J, with 12 bases in the middle. The CDR3 loop spans 15 amino acids. Germline CDR1 and CDR2: KGHSH and LQKENI. The DNA for the CDR3 is TGTGCCAGCTCACCACCGAGGTCCGAGGGCTATGGCTACACCTTC. As protein: CASSPPRSEGYGYTF.

J is TRBJ1-5 and V is TRBV30; 11 bases agree with TRBD1. V was pared by 2 bases and J by 5 bases, with 8 bases of the junction left unmatched. The CDR3 is 16 residues long. CDR1 and CDR2 from the germline V gene are GTSNPN and SVGIG (reference sequence). CDR3 residues: CAWSQSRTGGDQPQHF. The CDR3 bases are TGTGCCTGGAGTCAATCAAGGACAGGGGGCGATCAGCCCCAGCATTTT. The full variable domain, with the rest looked up from reference TRBV30 and TRBJ1-5, is SQTIHQWPATLVQPVGSPLSLECTVEGTSNPNLYWYRQAAGRGLQLLFYSVGIGQISSEVPQNLSASRPQDRQFILSSKKLLLSDSGFYLCAWSQSRTGGDQPQHFGDGTRLSIL.

This clone occurred once. V is TRBV5-4 and J is TRBJ2-7; 9 nucleotides agree with TRBD1. CDR1 SGHNT and CDR2 YYREEE come from the germline V gene (reference sequence). With V trimmed by 0 bases and J by 3 bases, 4 bases remained unmatched. CDR3 length: 15 amino acids. Written as DNA, the CDR3 is TGTGCCAGCAGCTTGGCCCCGGGACAGGGCTACGAGCAGTACTTC. Amino acids: CASSLAPGQGYEQYF.

This clone showed up just a few times. The CDR3 reads CASSTAVSGANVLTF. DNA of the CDR3: TGTGCCAGCAGTACCGCCGTCTCAGGGGCCAACGTCCTGACTTTC. This chain links TRBV6-5 with TRBJ2-6; D ambiguous. This CDR3 contains 15 residues. Trimming pared 5 bases from V and 4 bases from J, leaving 12 bases between. CDR1 is MNHEY and CDR2 is SVGAGI in the germline V gene.

This chain connects TRBV5-1 to TRBJ1-5; D call uncertain. V lost 5 bases, J lost 0 bases, and 12 bases lay in between. Germline loops: CDR1 SGHRS, CDR2 YFSETQ. The CDR3 sequence is 15 residues long. CDR3 coding DNA: TGCGCCAGCAGACGGACTGTTAATAGCAATCAGCCCCAGCATTTT. As protein: CASRRTVNSNQPQHF.

The chain joins TRBV28 to TRBJ1-3; a possible D gene is TRBD1 (5 bases). Germline-derived CDR1 and CDR2 are MDHEN and SYDVKM. Trimming took off 6 bases at V and 2 bases at J, with 23 bases between the two ends. This CDR3 spans 18 amino acids. The CDR3 is CASSQLPMTGATGNTIYF. The CDR3 DNA sequence: TGTGCCAGCAGCCAATTACCGATGACCGGGGCTACTGGAAACACCATATATTTT.

A single count supports this clone. The chain links TRBV6-2 or TRBV6-3 to TRBJ1-1; D remains ambiguous. V was cut by 5 bases and J by 3 bases, with 19 bases left in between. The germline V gene has CDR1 MNHEY and CDR2 SVGEGT. There are 16 residues in the CDR3. The CDR3 here is CASSTALGALDTEAFF. CDR3 nucleotides: TGTGCCAGCAGTACAGCCCTGGGAGCATTGGACACTGAAGCTTTCTTT.

The rearrangement uses TRBV6-5 and TRBJ1-1; a possible D gene is TRBD1 (6 bases). The CDR3 has 14 residues. The V end was cut by 1 base, the J end by 4 bases, with 10 bases between. Germline V gene data show CDR1 as MNHEY and CDR2 as SVGAGI. This CDR3 reads CASSYWAGATEAFF. In nucleotides, the CDR3 is TGTGCCAGCAGTTACTGGGCAGGGGCCACTGAAGCTTTCTTT.

The V and J genes are TRBV18 and TRBJ1-4, with 7 bases identical to TRBD1. V trimming: 1 base; J trimming: 8 bases; junction bases outside the gene matches: 7. Germline V gives CDR1 KGHSH, CDR2 LQKENI. This CDR3 has 15 amino acids. The DNA of the CDR3 is TGTGCCAGCTCACCACTTACAGGGGCGCGAGAAAAACTGTTTTTT. Encoded protein: CASSPLTGAREKLFF.

The CDR3 loop is CASSPMTSGQETQYF. The CDR3 nucleotides are TGTGCCAGCAGCCCGATGACTAGCGGCCAAGAGACCCAGTACTTC. The gene calls are TRBV7-2 and TRBJ2-5; the match to TRBD2 covers 9 bases. V lost 5 bases, J lost 1 base, and 5 bases stayed unmatched. CDR1 and CDR2 (germline): SGHTA, FQGNSA. This CDR3 is 15 amino acids long.

In this sample, this clone turned up a few times. The rearrangement joins TRBV13 to TRBJ2-7; no clear D gene. Germline loops: CDR1 PRHDT, CDR2 FYEKMQ (reference sequence). The V end lost 0 bases, the J end lost 1 base, and 7 bases lay between the germline ends. The CDR3 sequence is 14 residues long. CDR3 DNA: TGTGCCAGCAGCTTAGGACGTTATTCCTACGAGCAGTACTTC. Its protein is CASSLGRYSYEQYF.

This clone occurred once. The gene calls are TRBV7-8 and TRBJ1-1; 7 nucleotides align to TRBD1. CDR1 SGHVS and CDR2 FQNEAQ come from the germline V gene. The CDR3 loop spans 15 amino acids. The V gene end was trimmed by 5 bases and the J gene end by 0 bases; junction bases not matched to a gene: 6. Here the CDR3 reads CASSPSTGMNTEAFF. For the CDR3, the DNA is TGTGCCAGCAGCCCCTCGACAGGGATGAACACTGAAGCTTTCTTT.

The gene calls are TRBV18 and TRBJ2-2; TRBD1 agrees at 7 bases. The trim removed 5 bases at V and 8 bases at J, leaving 8 bases unmatched. The CDR3 loop spans 14 amino acids. CDR1 is KGHSH, CDR2 LQKENI, per germline. This chain's CDR3 is CASSAPTGTGELFF. The DNA of the CDR3 is TGTGCCAGCTCAGCCCCGACAGGGACAGGGGAGCTGTTTTTT.

The chain employs TRBV11-3 and TRBJ2-2, with 8 nucleotides matching TRBD2. J gave up 6 bases and V 6 bases, and 12 bases lay outside the gene matches. The V gene's germline CDR1 is SGHNT and CDR2 YENEEA. The CDR3 sequence is 16 residues long. The CDR3 nucleotides are TGTGCCAGCAGTCCTTCATTGACTAGCGTGGCCGGGGAGCTGTTTTTT. This encodes CASSPSLTSVAGELFF.

CDR3 protein: CASSRQGSYEQYF. In DNA, the CDR3 is TGTGCCAGCAGCCGACAGGGTTCCTACGAGCAGTACTTC. The chain joins TRBV6-5 to TRBJ2-7, with TRBD1 matching 7 bases. Germline values: CDR1 MNHEY, CDR2 SVGAGI. The CDR3 extends over 13 amino acids. V lost 6 bases to trimming and J lost 1 base; unmatched junction nucleotides: 3.

The chain carries TRBV3-1 (or the pseudogene TRBV3-2) and TRBJ2-2; 8 bases align to TRBD2. CDR3 length equals 15 residues. Germline CDR1 reads LGHDT; CDR2 reads YNNKEL (reference sequence). Germline trimming cut 5 bases from V and 3 bases from J; bases unmatched to any gene: 5. In DNA form, the CDR3 reads TGTGCCAGCAGCTTCGGGGGGGTCGACACCGGGGAGCTGTTTTTT. As protein: CASSFGGVDTGELFF.

The chain employs TRBV18 and TRBJ1-5, with a tentative D call TRBD1 (6 bases). Trimming shortened V by 6 bases and J by 1 base, and 10 bases separated the two germline ends. Germline V gene sequence: CDR1 KGHSH, CDR2 LQKENI. This CDR3 has 14 amino acids. The chain's CDR3 is CASSGQTSNQPQHF. The CDR3 coding sequence is TGTGCCAGCTCCGGACAGACGAGCAATCAGCCCCAGCATTTT.

V gene TRBV19 combines with J gene TRBJ1-4; maybe TRBD1 (5 bases). V shed 8 bases and J shed 5 bases, with 18 bases lying between them. The CDR3 totals 15 residues. CDR1 is LNHDA and CDR2 is SQIVND in the germline V gene (reference sequence). The CDR3 reads CASGPGGAPNEKLFF. Here the CDR3 DNA reads TGTGCCAGTGGCCCGGGAGGGGCGCCAAATGAAAAACTGTTTTTT. Using reference TRBV19 and TRBJ1-4 for the parts outside the CDR3, the full variable domain is DGGITQSPKYLFRKEGQNVTLSCEQNLNHDAMYWYRQDPGQGLRLIYYSQIVNDFQKGDIAEGYSVSREKKESFPLTVTSAQKNPTAFYLCASGPGGAPNEKLFFGSGTQLSVL.

The chain recombines TRBV9 with TRBJ1-1; no clear D gene. Between the trimmed V and J ends, which lost 0 bases and 4 bases, there was a span of 13 bases. The CDR3 length is 15 residues. CDR1 and CDR2 (germline): SGDLS, YYNGEE. In DNA, the CDR3 is TGTGCCAGCAGCGTAGAGGGCGGGTGGGGCACTGAAGCTTTCTTT. Translation gives CASSVEGGWGTEAFF.

The V and J genes are TRBV9 and TRBJ1-1; no clear D gene. The CDR3 is made up of 11 amino acids. The germline V gene has CDR1 SGDLS and CDR2 YYNGEE. Between the trimmed V and J ends, which lost 0 bases and 6 bases, there was a span of 3 bases. Here the CDR3 reads CASSVAAEAFF. DNA for the CDR3: TGTGCCAGCAGCGTAGCGGCTGAAGCTTTCTTT.

The CDR3 DNA is TGTGCCAGTTCGCCGAGGAACAATCAGCCCCAGCATTTT. Its protein is CASSPRNNQPQHF. The V call is TRBV19, the J call TRBJ1-5, with no clear D. The germline gives CDR1 LNHDA, CDR2 SQIVND (reference sequence). V gave up 8 bases and J gave up 3 bases, with 11 bases separating them. The length of the CDR3 is 13 residues. Based on the CDR3 plus reference TRBV19 and TRBJ1-5, the full variable domain is DGGITQSPKYLFRKEGQNVTLSCEQNLNHDAMYWYRQDPGQGLRLIYYSQIVNDFQKGDIAEGYSVSREKKESFPLTVTSAQKNPTAFYLCASSPRNNQPQHFGDGTRLSIL.

V and J are TRBV11-2 and TRBJ2-7, with a tentative D call TRBD2 (5 bases). Germline values: CDR1 SGHAT, CDR2 FQNNGV. This CDR3 is built from 14 residues. The V end lost 5 bases, the J end lost 5 bases, and 16 bases lay between the germline ends. The CDR3 reads CASSPPGEVHEQYF. The CDR3 bases are TGTGCCAGCAGCCCCCCCGGGGAAGTCCACGAGCAGTACTTC.

The chain employs TRBV5-6 and TRBJ1-6; 7 nucleotides line up with TRBD1. CDR1 is SGHDT, CDR2 YYEEEE, per germline. The CDR3 sequence is 14 residues long. V was pared by 4 bases and J by 7 bases, with 5 bases of the junction left unmatched. CDR3 sequence (DNA): TGTGCCAGCAGCGTGGGACAGCGCAATTCACCCCTCCACTTT. Residues: CASSVGQRNSPLHF.

The chain uses TRBV7-9 and TRBJ2-7, with a tentative D call TRBD1 (6 bases). The germline V gene encodes CDR1 SEHNR and CDR2 FQNEAQ (reference sequence). The CDR3 extends over 13 amino acids. The ends were cut back, 3 bases at V and 6 bases at J, with 12 bases in the middle. CDR3 amino acids: CASSFSGAPEQYF. CDR3 coding DNA: TGTGCCAGCAGCTTTTCAGGGGCCCCCGAGCAGTACTTC.

Points on this clone: A read error may account for a junction end that differs from germline. The chain joins TRBV7-9 to TRBJ2-7; D may be TRBD2 (5 bases). The germline CDR1 and CDR2 sequences are SEHNR and FQNEAQ (reference sequence). The CDR3 loop spans 12 amino acids. The CDR3: CASSLDSHEQYF. The CDR3 nucleotides are TGTGCCAGCAGCCTGGACTCCCACGAGCAGTACTTC.

This chain links TRBV29-1 with TRBJ1-4; D is undetermined. The CDR3 is 13 residues long. V was trimmed by 7 bases and J by 2 bases, leaving 11 bases between them. From germline, CDR1 is SQVTM and CDR2 ANQGSEA. This chain's CDR3 is CSGVGDTNEKLFF. CDR3 in DNA: TGCAGCGGGGTGGGCGACACTAATGAAAAACTGTTTTTT.

The V gene is TRBV5-1, the J gene TRBJ2-2; D unclear. Trimming removed 5 bases at V and 6 bases at J, with 14 bases between. The V gene's germline CDR1 is SGHRS and CDR2 YFSETQ. The CDR3 consists of 14 residues. The CDR3 loop is CASRLDNEAGELFF. The CDR3 DNA reads as TGCGCCAGCAGACTCGACAATGAGGCCGGGGAGCTGTTTTTT.